These 30 T cell receptor beta chains were sequenced from one sample in a study of T cells in localized non-small cell lung cancer. The data were produced by immunoSEQ multiplex PCR, yet TCRdb's version contains in-frame clones alone and is incomplete. This sample has 25,000 or so clones, with over 80% found just once. The sequenced sample was peripheral blood, obtained before any cancer treatment. The receptors were gathered from a male donor aged 60 or over with stage I lung adenocarcinoma.

The rearrangement links TRBV5-1 to TRBJ2-3; 9 bases are shared with TRBD2. From germline, CDR1 is SGHRS and CDR2 YFSETQ. Trimming removed 2 bases from V and 2 bases from J; junction bases left unmatched: 3. There are 15 residues in the CDR3. The CDR3 here is CASSLAGGLTDTQYF. CDR3 in DNA: TGCGCCAGCAGCTTAGCGGGGGGCCTCACAGATACGCAGTATTTT.

The chain employs TRBV7-2 and TRBJ1-2; D not certain. Trimming took off 1 base at V and 4 bases at J, with 16 bases between the two ends. Germline CDR1 SGHTA, CDR2 FQGNSA. The CDR3 is made up of 16 amino acids. This CDR3 is CASSLGSADPLYGYTF. For the CDR3, the DNA is TGTGCCAGCAGCTTAGGGTCCGCAGACCCCCTCTATGGCTACACCTTC.

This chain connects TRBV28 to TRBJ2-3; TRBD2 agrees at 14 bases. Germline values: CDR1 MDHEN, CDR2 SYDVKM. CDR3 length: 16 amino acids. The junction had 3 bases not matched to a gene; V was cut back by 5 bases and J by 2 bases. The DNA of the CDR3 is TGTGCCAGCAGTCGGACTAGCGGGGGGAACACAGATACGCAGTATTTT. This sequence encodes CASSRTSGGNTDTQYF.

The gene calls are TRBV27 and TRBJ2-2, with 7 bases lining up with TRBD1. Germline assignment: CDR1 MNHEY and CDR2 SMNVEV (reference sequence). CDR3 length: 15 amino acids. The junction had 11 bases not matched to a gene; V was cut back by 7 bases and J by 6 bases. CDR3 nucleotides: TGTGCCAGCACCCCCCGAAGGGGGCTCGCCGGGGAGCTGTTTTTT. As protein: CASTPRRGLAGELFF.

Only a few counts were recorded for this clone. The gene calls are TRBV7-3 and TRBJ1-2, with D maybe TRBD1 (5 bases). The CDR3 has 13 residues. Germline CDR1 reads SGHTA; CDR2 reads FQGTGA. V shed 5 bases and J shed 7 bases, with 14 bases lying between them. CDR3 DNA: TGTGCCAGCAGCCGGGACGGAGCCACTGGCTACACCTTC. It codes for CASSRDGATGYTF.

V is TRBV6-1 and J is TRBJ2-1, with 9 nucleotides matching TRBD2. The CDR3 is 15 amino acids. J was trimmed by 7 bases and V by 0 bases; bases with no gene match: 4. Germline V gene data show CDR1 as MNHNS and CDR2 as SASEGT. The CDR3 DNA is TGTGCCAGCAGTGAAGCCAGCGGGGGGTATAATGAGCAGTTCTTC. Amino acid sequence: CASSEASGGYNEQFF.

The chain carries TRBV18 and TRBJ1-1; no firm D call. The V end was cut by 0 bases, the J end by 5 bases, with 7 bases between. This CDR3 spans 13 amino acids. Germline CDR1 is KGHSH and CDR2 is LQKENI. The chain's CDR3 is CASSPPAWTEAFF. Here the CDR3 DNA reads TGTGCCAGCTCACCACCAGCCTGGACTGAAGCTTTCTTT.

This rearrangement joins TRBV5-5 to TRBJ1-1, with TRBD1 identical over 7 bases. The V gene's germline CDR1 is SGHKS and CDR2 YYEKEE (reference sequence). The ends lost 4 bases at V and 1 base at J; junction bases unmatched: 4. The CDR3 is 14 residues long. The CDR3 DNA follows: TGTGCCAGCAGCGGGGACAGTTGGAACACTGAAGCTTTCTTT. Translation gives CASSGDSWNTEAFF.

This sequence joins TRBV7-2 and TRBJ1-1; 7 bases match TRBD1. The CDR3 sequence is 17 residues long. Germline loops: CDR1 SGHTA, CDR2 FQGNSA. The V and J ends lost 5 bases and 4 bases, in that order; junction bases with no gene match: 16. The CDR3 loop is CASSGAPLGTAPTEAFF. The CDR3 nucleotides read TGTGCCAGCAGCGGCGCGCCCCTTGGGACAGCTCCCACTGAAGCTTTCTTT.

The chain employs TRBV7-6 and TRBJ2-5, with 7 bases fitting TRBD1. CDR3 size: 14 residues. V lost 6 bases to trimming and J lost 2 bases; unmatched junction nucleotides: 6. Germline lookup yields CDR1 SGHVS and CDR2 FNYEAQ. This CDR3 reads CASSLGTVQETQYF. The CDR3 coding sequence is TGTGCCAGCAGTCTCGGGACAGTACAAGAGACCCAGTACTTC.

The chain couples TRBV2 to TRBJ2-7; 10 positions match TRBD2. The V segment lost 2 bases and the J segment 5 bases; nucleotides outside the gene matches: 3. Germline CDR1 is SNHLY and CDR2 is FYNNEI. The CDR3 loop spans 14 amino acids. The CDR3 sequence: CASSESLAGDEQYF. The CDR3 nucleotides read TGTGCCAGCAGTGAAAGCCTAGCGGGGGACGAGCAGTACTTC.

The chain joins TRBV11-2 to TRBJ2-1; 7 bases align to TRBD1. Germline assignment: CDR1 SGHAT and CDR2 FQNNGV. The CDR3 is 17 residues long. Unmatched junction bases numbered 13, after V lost 4 bases and J lost 4 bases. The CDR3 loop reads CASSSLGQPTPYNEQFF. The CDR3 coding sequence is TGTGCCAGCAGCTCGCTGGGACAGCCTACCCCTTACAATGAGCAGTTCTTC.

J is TRBJ2-7 and V is TRBV9, with D maybe TRBD1 (5 bases). The germline V gene has CDR1 SGDLS and CDR2 YYNGEE. V dropped 0 bases and J dropped 4 bases, with 14 bases sitting between them. This CDR3 region has 15 residues. CDR3 bases: TGTGCCAGCAGCGTAGGGACATTCAACGCGTACGAGCAGTACTTC. Translating it yields CASSVGTFNAYEQYF.

This clone has only a few counts. The chain employs TRBV5-8 and TRBJ2-3, with a possible D match to TRBD1 (6 bases). Germline V gene data show CDR1 as SGHTS and CDR2 as YDEGEE. Trimming pared 3 bases from V and 6 bases from J, leaving 8 bases between. The length of the CDR3 is 12 residues. DNA for the CDR3: TGTGCCAGCAGCTCGCAGGGGGATACGCAGTATTTT. It yields the protein CASSSQGDTQYF.

This chain joins TRBV11-2 and TRBJ1-1, with D perhaps TRBD1 (6 bases). CDR1 is SGHAT and CDR2 is FQNNGV in the germline V gene. The CDR3 consists of 15 residues. The V end was cut by 5 bases, the J end by 0 bases, with 13 bases between. The CDR3 spells CASSLAGAVNTEAFF. As DNA, the CDR3 is TGTGCCAGCAGCCTAGCGGGGGCGGTGAACACTGAAGCTTTCTTT.

The chain has TRBV28 and TRBJ2-1, with a tentative D call TRBD1 (6 bases). The V gene lost 6 bases and the J gene lost 1 base, with 7 bases spanning the gap. The CDR3 is 13 residues long. Germline CDR1 is MDHEN and CDR2 is SYDVKM. In DNA, the CDR3 is TGTGCCAGCAGCAGGGGTTCCTACAATGAGCAGTTCTTC. Its translation is CASSRGSYNEQFF.

DNA for the CDR3: TGCGCCAGCAGCCAAGGAACAGGGAGGCAGGGACAGAACTATGGCTACACCTTC. It yields the protein CASSQGTGRQGQNYGYTF. This chain connects TRBV4-3 to TRBJ1-2, with 7 bases matching TRBD1. Germline CDR1 reads LGHNA; CDR2 reads YSLEER. With 1 base clipped from V and 2 bases from J, the junction kept 13 bases outside the gene matches. This CDR3 has 18 residues.

The chain carries TRBV11-2 and TRBJ2-7, with D tentatively TRBD1 (6 bases). The CDR3 length is 13 residues. V was clipped by 5 bases and J by 6 bases, with 14 bases between them. Germline CDR1 SGHAT, CDR2 FQNNGV. Written as DNA, the CDR3 is TGTGCCAGCAGCCCTCAGGTAGGGGGCGAGCAGTACTTC. Protein sequence: CASSPQVGGEQYF.

The gene calls are TRBV11-2 and TRBJ1-4; a possible D gene is TRBD1 (6 bases). Trimming pared 8 bases from V and 2 bases from J, leaving 12 bases between. CDR3 length equals 14 residues. Germline values: CDR1 SGHAT, CDR2 FQNNGV. CDR3 coding DNA: TGTGCCAGCTTAAACAGGGTTACTAATGAAAAACTGTTTTTT. Protein sequence: CASLNRVTNEKLFF.

This rearrangement joins TRBV6-6 to TRBJ1-5; 8 nucleotides line up with TRBD1. The J segment lost 5 bases and the V segment lost 6 bases, leaving 6 bases of the junction unmatched. This CDR3 comprises 14 residues. Germline V gene data show CDR1 as MNHNY and CDR2 as SVGAGI (reference sequence). CDR3 sequence: CASRETGEYQPQHF. CDR3 DNA: TGTGCCAGCAGGGAGACAGGGGAGTATCAGCCCCAGCATTTT.

The genes are TRBV7-9 and TRBJ1-2; D unclear. This CDR3 is 13 amino acids long. With 5 bases removed from V and 4 bases from J, the gap between germline ends came to 11 bases. Per germline, CDR1 SEHNR and CDR2 FQNEAQ (reference sequence). DNA for the CDR3: TGTGCCAGCAGCCAGTTCCTTTCCTATGGCTACACCTTC. Translation gives CASSQFLSYGYTF.

This rearrangement joins TRBV19 to TRBJ1-5; 7 bases are a match to TRBD1. The CDR3 is 13 amino acids. Germline lookup yields CDR1 LNHDA and CDR2 SQIVND (reference sequence). Trimming took 5 bases from V and 6 from J; bases not matched to a gene: 4. This CDR3 is CASSSRGGQPQHF. The CDR3, as DNA: TGTGCCAGTAGTTCCAGGGGGGGTCAGCCCCAGCATTTT.

V usage is TRBV23-1 and J usage is TRBJ1-6; no clear D gene. TRBV23-1 carries the ORF label, with uncertain function. The CDR3 is 16 amino acids. V lost 6 bases, J lost 9 bases, and 21 bases lay in between. The CDR3 bases are TGCGCCAGCAGCCCGCCGAAAAGTATCCTCTTTTCACCCCTCCACTTT. Translated, it gives CASSPPKSILFSPLHF.

This chain links TRBV5-6 with TRBJ2-7; TRBD1 agrees at 9 bases. The CDR3 has 16 amino acids. Germline V gene data show CDR1 as SGHDT and CDR2 as YYEEEE. After removal of 0 bases from V and 2 bases from J, the junction contained 6 bases not matched to a gene. DNA for the CDR3: TGTGCCAGCAGCTTGGTTCCCGGGACAGGGCCCTACGAGCAGTACTTC. It encodes CASSLVPGTGPYEQYF.

The V gene is TRBV4-3, the J gene TRBJ2-7, with D tentatively TRBD1 (6 bases). The CDR3 is 17 amino acids. The ends were cut back, 2 bases at V and 5 bases at J, with 22 bases in the middle. Germline CDR1 LGHNA, CDR2 YSLEER. CDR3 protein: CASSQPGGHPDIDEQYF. CDR3 nucleotides: TGCGCCAGCAGCCAACCTGGGGGACACCCAGATATAGACGAGCAGTACTTC.

The genes are TRBV6-5 and TRBJ1-3; D is undetermined. Between the trimmed V and J ends, which lost 0 bases and 3 bases, there was a span of 9 bases. Looked up from germline, CDR1 is MNHEY and CDR2 is SVGAGI. CDR3 size: 15 residues. DNA for the CDR3: TGTGCCAGCAGTTACTCGTTTACAGTTGGAAACACCATATATTTT. Protein: CASSYSFTVGNTIYF.

The chain couples TRBV4-3 to TRBJ2-2; D possibly uses TRBD1 or TRBD2 (5 bases each). V lost 5 bases to trimming and J lost 3 bases, with 16 bases between them. The CDR3 spans 16 residues. The germline gives CDR1 LGHNA, CDR2 YSLEER. The CDR3 here is CASSKHRDRYTGELFF. In DNA, the CDR3 is TGCGCCAGCAGCAAGCACCGGGACCGATACACCGGGGAGCTGTTTTTT.

This rearrangement joins TRBV30 to TRBJ2-7; TRBD2 aligns across 13 bases. V dropped 3 bases and J dropped 3; count of bases not matched to a gene: 5. The CDR3 has 15 amino acids. Germline lookup yields CDR1 GTSNPN and CDR2 SVGIG (reference sequence). The CDR3 DNA reads TGTGCCTGGAGCATAGGACTAGCGGGGGTCTACGAGCAGTACTTC. Its translation is CAWSIGLAGVYEQYF.

This clone was observed once. The chain has TRBV6-5 and TRBJ1-1; perhaps TRBD1 as D (6 bases). Trimming stripped 0 bases from V and 4 bases from J, with 9 bases between. CDR3 length: 14 amino acids. Germline loops: CDR1 MNHEY, CDR2 SVGAGI. The CDR3 here is CASSYSGAGTEAFF. The CDR3 DNA sequence: TGTGCCAGCAGTTACTCGGGGGCGGGCACTGAAGCTTTCTTT.

This chain joins TRBV19 and TRBJ2-6, with D possibly matching TRBD1 (6 bases). Trimming took 6 bases from V and 2 from J, leaving 11 bases between them. CDR1 and CDR2 (germline): LNHDA, SQIVND (reference sequence). The CDR3 extends over 15 amino acids. This chain's CDR3 is CASRPQGTGANVLTF. CDR3 nucleotides: TGTGCCAGTAGACCCCAGGGGACTGGGGCCAACGTCCTGACTTTC.